This T cell receptor (beta chain) was sequenced for a study of shared clonotypes between healthy human individuals. Whole-study results and caveats: What naive subsets generally showed was a larger estimated richness than memory subsets showed. Blood was the sole source, and tissue repertoires probably differ.

The method was immunoSEQ multiplex PCR; TCRdb's version includes in-frame clones alone and lacks a portion of them. The repertoire holds around 1.9 million clones, with about 93% as singletons. Naivety among CD8 cells was defined by CD45RO negativity and positive CCR7 selection, thereby excluding terminally differentiated effector memory CD45RA+ cells. Donors included only healthy HIV-negative adults lacking recent acute infections or vaccinations. Concerning this clone: Its antigen is currently unknown.

The CDR3 has 16 residues. Germline CDR1 reads MNHEY; CDR2 reads SMNVEV (reference sequence). V dropped 0 bases and J dropped 4 bases, with 13 bases sitting between them. This chain uses TRBV27 with TRBJ2-1; the D gene is possibly TRBD2 (5 bases). Sequencing was done on a sample of naive CD8+ T cells from PBMCs. This receptor was obtained from a young man in good health. Some clones in this sample may be carry-over from other donors' samples. CDR3 amino acids: CASSLSAGLAYNEQFF. DNA of the CDR3: TGTGCCAGCAGTTTATCGGCGGGCCTAGCATACAATGAGCAGTTCTTC.